Listed below are T cell receptor beta chains from one sample, sequenced in a study of control samples from healthy donors and cancer patients. Libraries were prepared by immunoSEQ multiplex PCR; TCRdb keeps only in-frame clonotypes and omits some of them. Counted here are tens of thousands of clones, about 94% occurring once; the ten biggest clones make up around 4%. The sequencing sample was made of blood. The receptors originated from a woman between 45 and 60 years old in good health. The CDR3 runs from the conserved cysteine through the conserved F or W. Fields, in order: J gene, D gene, clone size, V gene, CDR3 DNA, CDR3 protein. The D gene is left open where the match is weak. Where a row states a size, it is once, few, many or the class of an expanded clone; other rows omit it.

J gene: TRBJ1-2
D gene: TRBD1
clone size: -
V gene: TRBV7-9
CDR3 DNA: TGTGCCAGCAGAGCGACCAGGGGGAAAGCTAACTATGGCTACACCTTC
CDR3 protein: CASRATRGKANYGYTF

J gene: TRBJ2-3
D gene: TRBD2
clone size: -
V gene: TRBV4-1
CDR3 DNA: TGCGCCAGCAGCCCTCTAGCGGGGGGGGAAGATACGCAGTATTTT
CDR3 protein: CASSPLAGGEDTQYF

J gene: TRBJ1-3
D gene: -
clone size: -
V gene: TRBV5-4
CDR3 DNA: TGTGCCAGCAGTATGGTGGGGCTCGGGCACACCATATATTTT
CDR3 protein: CASSMVGLGHTIYF

J gene: TRBJ1-2
D gene: -
clone size: -
V gene: TRBV9
CDR3 DNA: TGTGCCAGCAGCGTCAACTATGGCTACACCTTC
CDR3 protein: CASSVNYGYTF

J gene: TRBJ2-1
D gene: -
clone size: few
V gene: TRBV7-2
CDR3 DNA: TGTGCCAGCAGCTACGCCGCCTCCTACAATGAGCAGTTCTTC
CDR3 protein: CASSYAASYNEQFF

J gene: TRBJ2-1
D gene: -
clone size: -
V gene: TRBV7-2
CDR3 DNA: TGTGCCAGCAGCCCCCTAGCGAGCTCCTACAATGAGCAGTTCTTC
CDR3 protein: CASSPLASSYNEQFF

J gene: TRBJ1-1
D gene: -
clone size: -
V gene: TRBV18
CDR3 DNA: TGTGCCAGCTCACCACGGGCAGGCGTCACTGAAGCTTTCTTT
CDR3 protein: CASSPRAGVTEAFF

J gene: TRBJ1-3
D gene: -
clone size: -
V gene: TRBV21-1
CDR3 DNA: TGTGCCAGTGGCCTCGCCCCGAGGGGGAACACCATATATTTT
CDR3 protein: CASGLAPRGNTIYF

J gene: TRBJ2-2
D gene: -
clone size: -
V gene: TRBV19
CDR3 DNA: TGTGCCAGTAGTATGGGGCTCACCGGGGAGCTGTTTTTT
CDR3 protein: CASSMGLTGELFF

J gene: TRBJ1-2
D gene: TRBD1
clone size: -
V gene: TRBV27
CDR3 DNA: TGTGCCAGCAGTTTATCGACAGGGTTTGGCTACACCTTC
CDR3 protein: CASSLSTGFGYTF

J gene: TRBJ2-1
D gene: -
clone size: -
V gene: TRBV11-3
CDR3 DNA: TGTGCCAGCAGCTTCCGGGGGCGGTACAATGAGCAGTTCTTC
CDR3 protein: CASSFRGRYNEQFF

J gene: TRBJ2-7
D gene: -
clone size: -
V gene: TRBV7-2
CDR3 DNA: TGTGCCAGCAGCTTAGGGAGGGGGCGCTTGTACGAGCAGTACTTC
CDR3 protein: CASSLGRGRLYEQYF

J gene: TRBJ1-5
D gene: -
clone size: -
V gene: TRBV7-2
CDR3 DNA: TGTGCCAGCAGCTTATGGGGGGGGCGGACGGGCAATCAGCCCCAGCATTTT
CDR3 protein: CASSLWGGRTGNQPQHF